Given below is one T cell receptor (beta chain) in context. Its antigen is still unknown. Clones were sequenced by immunoSEQ multiplex PCR, and TCRdb holds only the in-frame ones, with some missing. The sample has approximately 99,000 clones, 91% seen once. The sample comes from a study of graft-versus-host responses after intestinal transplantation. Looking at the study overall: Every transplant recipient was induced with anti-thymocyte globulin, then maintained on tacrolimus and steroids for about 3 years. General study points: Recipient marrow showed GvH clones, some seen first in ileum or blood.

Germline CDR1 is SGDLS and CDR2 is YYNGEE. The ends were cut back, 0 bases at V and 1 base at J, with 8 bases in the middle. This CDR3 contains 15 residues. The TCR was taken from a human donor who was the organ donor for an intestinal transplant. This specimen was unstimulated CD4+ T cells sorted from spleen or lymph node cells, taken before transplant. The rearrangement links TRBV9 to TRBJ2-1, with D unresolved. The DNA for the CDR3 is TGTGCCAGCAGCGTAGGTTTAGTTTCCTACAATGAGCAGTTCTTC. This sequence encodes CASSVGLVSYNEQFF.